This T cell receptor beta chain was documented in a study of OX40 agonist ivuxolimab in advanced cancers. Generated by immunoSEQ multiplex PCR, the TCRdb table keeps only in-frame clones and is missing some. The sample contains around 81,000 clones, about 88% of which appear only once. Trimming pared 3 bases from V and 9 bases from J, leaving 12 bases between. Germline-derived CDR1 and CDR2 are SGHTA and FQGNSA. The CDR3 runs 14 residues. This clone was recorded a few times. This TCR was recovered from an adult with an advanced solid tumor such as melanoma, head and neck, liver or kidney cancer. Sequencing used CD4+ or CD8+ T cells sorted from blood, obtained in a trial of the OX40 agonist ivuxolimab. V is TRBV7-2 and J is TRBJ1-6, with a possible D match to TRBD1 (5 bases). The CDR3 sequence is CASSLGVSSSPLHF. Here the CDR3 DNA reads TGTGCCAGCAGCTTGGGGGTCTCCTCTTCACCCCTCCACTTT.